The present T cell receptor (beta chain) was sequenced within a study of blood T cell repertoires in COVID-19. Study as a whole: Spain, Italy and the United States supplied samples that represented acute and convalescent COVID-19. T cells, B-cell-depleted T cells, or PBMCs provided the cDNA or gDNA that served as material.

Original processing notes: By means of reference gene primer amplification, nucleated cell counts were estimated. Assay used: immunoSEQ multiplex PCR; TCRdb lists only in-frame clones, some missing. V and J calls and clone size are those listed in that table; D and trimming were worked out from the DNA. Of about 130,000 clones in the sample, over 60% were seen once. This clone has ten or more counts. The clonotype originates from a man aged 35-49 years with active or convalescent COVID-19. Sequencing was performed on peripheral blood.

The DNA for the CDR3 is TGTGCCAGCAGTGACAGGGGCCCCTCTGGAAACACCATATATTTT. Protein: CASSDRGPSGNTIYF. This sequence joins TRBV28 and TRBJ1-3, with TRBD1 identical over 8 bases. The CDR3 loop spans 15 amino acids. The germline V gene has CDR1 MDHEN and CDR2 SYDVKM. V gave up 5 bases and J gave up 0 bases; unmatched junction bases: 3.